Listed here is a single T cell receptor (beta chain). Antigen specificity is unknown. This sample was taken from a study of post-analysis software for immune sequencing data. Across the whole study: Secondary progressive, relapsing-remitting and progressive-relapsing multiple sclerosis were among the included disease courses. Regarding the study as a whole: In multiple sclerosis, normalized Chao1 diversity was significantly below that of controls. Strong co-clustering by F measure linked samples that shared a preparation batch. Four to six TRBV segments were significantly more frequent in patients than in controls. TRBV5-6, TRBV5-1 and TRBV20-1 were among these segments.

The length of the CDR3 is 16 residues. Per germline, CDR1 SGHRS and CDR2 YFSETQ. J was trimmed by 0 bases and V by 3 bases; bases with no gene match: 3. The authors incorporated unique molecular identifiers into the TCR beta cDNA libraries. The T cell input of 1 to 10 million gave about 500,000 cDNA molecules. TCRdb processed the PCR reads anew with MiXCR; each CDR3 protein has one entry. The data show a few hundred thousand distinct CDR3 sequences, approximately 33% seen once. The sequencing sample was made of blood. V gene TRBV5-1 combines with J gene TRBJ2-5, with TRBD1 identical over 12 bases. This TCR derives from a girl under 18 with multiple sclerosis. The CDR3 DNA reads as TGCGCCAGCAGCTCTGGGACAGGGGGCTACCAAGAGACCCAGTACTTC. Protein: CASSSGTGGYQETQYF.